The 7 T cell receptor beta chains below all came from one sample that was sequenced in a study of blood T cell repertoires in COVID-19. Using immunoSEQ multiplex PCR, the repertoire was profiled, and TCRdb retains in-frame clones only, with some absent. Of approximately 97,000 clones listed, around 88% are singletons. The specimen sequenced was peripheral blood. Receptors originate from a man aged 45-65 years with COVID-19, enrolled during active disease.

The V gene is TRBV5-8, the J gene TRBJ1-5; D is unresolved. V was trimmed by 0 bases and J by 4 bases, leaving 11 bases between them. The CDR3 consists of 15 residues. Germline V gene sequence: CDR1 SGHTS, CDR2 YDEGEE. This CDR3 is CASSLVGSANQPQHF. The DNA for the CDR3 is TGTGCCAGCAGCTTGGTAGGGAGCGCAAATCAGCCCCAGCATTTT.

The rearrangement links TRBV5-1 to TRBJ1-2; no firm D call. The CDR3 is 11 amino acids. V was shortened by 6 bases and J by 2 bases, with 5 bases between the two germline ends. Germline-derived CDR1 and CDR2 are SGHRS and YFSETQ. This chain's CDR3 is CASKENYGYTF. The DNA for the CDR3 is TGCGCCAGCAAAGAGAACTATGGCTACACCTTC.

The rearrangement links TRBV29-1 to TRBJ2-6; a possible D gene is TRBD2 (5 bases). Germline V gene data show CDR1 as SQVTM and CDR2 as ANQGSEA. The CDR3 totals 16 residues. Trimming cost V 0 bases and J 0 bases, with 9 bases left between them. The CDR3 spells CSVEDWGDSGANVLTF. The CDR3 DNA is TGCAGCGTTGAAGATTGGGGAGACTCTGGGGCCAACGTCCTGACTTTC.

This chain links TRBV10-3 with TRBJ1-5; TRBD1 aligns across 7 bases. Losses at the gene ends were 6 bases for V and 6 bases for J; bases not matched to a gene: 8. CDR1 ENHRY and CDR2 SYGVKD come from the germline V gene. This CDR3 spans 14 amino acids. The CDR3 protein is CAISIDREVQPQHF. In DNA, the CDR3 is TGTGCCATCAGCATAGACAGGGAGGTTCAGCCCCAGCATTTT.

The CDR3 reads CASSSNRAGELFF. In DNA, the CDR3 is TGTGCCAGCAGCTCAAACAGGGCCGGGGAGCTGTTTTTT. The V gene is TRBV5-6, the J gene TRBJ2-2; D is perhaps TRBD1 (6 bases). Deletions cut 3 bases from V and 6 bases from J, with 9 bases between. CDR3 length: 13 amino acids. Germline values: CDR1 SGHDT, CDR2 YYEEEE.

The chain has TRBV5-1 and TRBJ1-1, with unresolved D. The germline CDR1 and CDR2 sequences are SGHRS and YFSETQ. V lost 3 bases to trimming and J lost 2 bases, with 8 bases between them. The CDR3 has 13 amino acids. The CDR3 reads CASSYLENTEAFF. CDR3 nucleotide sequence: TGCGCCAGCAGCTACCTAGAAAACACTGAAGCTTTCTTT.

The chain is built from TRBV24-1 and TRBJ2-2, with TRBD2 as a possible D gene (6 bases). CDR3 size: 14 residues. CDR1 and CDR2 (germline): KGHDR, SFDVKD. V was pared by 4 bases and J by 7 bases, with 12 bases between. CDR3 coding DNA: TGTGCCACCAGTGACCCCGGGAGAGACGGGGAGCTGTTTTTT. This gives the protein CATSDPGRDGELFF.